The 26 T cell receptor beta chains presented below share a single source sample, sequenced in a study of CD4 T cells in relation to SARS-CoV-2 and coronaviruses. Unexposed donor CD4+ T cells date from about 2011-2018, before the COVID-19 pandemic. Profiled with immunoSEQ multiplex PCR; TCRdb holds only in-frame clones, not every one. The sample has roughly 57,000 clones; approximately 90% are singletons. The sample comprised memory CD4+ T cells from PBMCs. These receptors were collected from a human donor in good health.

The chain joins TRBV5-1 to TRBJ1-1; D is unresolved. The CDR3 runs 14 residues. V lost 5 bases, J lost 1 base, and 12 bases lay in between. In germline, CDR1 is SGHRS, CDR2 YFSETQ. CDR3 nucleotides: TGCGCCAGCAGTTTCCAAGGTACGAACACTGAAGCTTTCTTT. Its protein product is CASSFQGTNTEAFF.

The chain is built from TRBV19 and TRBJ2-1; D uncertain. The germline V gene encodes CDR1 LNHDA and CDR2 SQIVND (reference sequence). V lost 5 bases to trimming and J lost 6 bases, with 5 bases between them. CDR3 length: 11 residues. This CDR3 is CASSYLNEQFF. In DNA, the CDR3 is TGTGCCAGTAGTTATCTCAATGAGCAGTTCTTC.

The gene calls are TRBV28 and TRBJ2-7; 10 bases are shared with TRBD2. The germline V gene encodes CDR1 MDHEN and CDR2 SYDVKM. V trimming: 5 bases; J trimming: 3 bases; junction bases outside the gene matches: 4. This CDR3 comprises 14 residues. DNA of the CDR3: TGTGCCAGCAGTAGGACTAGCGGCCACTACGAGCAGTACTTC. Residues: CASSRTSGHYEQYF.

This clone was found once. The chain's CDR3 is CASSTLGTGGHEQYF. The CDR3 nucleotides are TGTGCCAGCAGCACACTCGGGACAGGGGGCCACGAGCAGTACTTC. This sequence joins TRBV11-2 and TRBJ2-7, with 12 bases matching TRBD1. The length of the CDR3 is 15 residues. V gave up 5 bases and J gave up 5 bases; unmatched junction bases: 7. The germline V gene encodes CDR1 SGHAT and CDR2 FQNNGV.

The chain carries TRBV5-1 and TRBJ2-7; 8 bases align to TRBD1. The CDR3 contains 15 residues. V shed 4 bases and J 0 bases; nucleotides not matched to a gene: 6. The germline V gene encodes CDR1 SGHRS and CDR2 YFSETQ. CDR3 region: CASSPGTGDSYEQYF. The CDR3 DNA sequence: TGCGCCAGCAGCCCCGGGACAGGTGACTCCTACGAGCAGTACTTC.

This chain uses TRBV2 with TRBJ1-2; perhaps TRBD1 as D (5 bases). Trimming shortened V by 0 bases and J by 4 bases, and 15 bases separated the two germline ends. The V gene's germline CDR1 is SNHLY and CDR2 FYNNEI. The CDR3 covers 16 residues. The CDR3 DNA reads as TGTGCCAGCAGTGAAGCGCTCGGGGGTGCAAGCTATGGCTACACCTTC. Protein: CASSEALGGASYGYTF.

This clone is a singleton in its sample. At one end the junction does not follow the germline gene, possibly because of a read error. The chain is built from TRBV6-1 and TRBJ1-4; D unclear. Germline V CDR1 and CDR2: MNHNS, SASEGT. There are 12 residues in the CDR3. The DNA for the CDR3 is TGTGCCAGCAGTGAAGCTAAGGAAAAACTGTTTTTT. Translation: CASSEAKEKLFF.

V and J are TRBV19 and TRBJ1-5, with a weak D call TRBD1 (6 bases). Trimming removed 6 bases at V and 1 base at J, with 16 bases between. The CDR3 is 16 residues long. Germline V CDR1 and CDR2: LNHDA, SQIVND (reference sequence). In DNA form, the CDR3 reads TGTGCCAGTAGGGGCGGGGGCAGGGAAAGCAATCAGCCCCAGCATTTT. Its translation: CASRGGGRESNQPQHF. The whole variable domain, filled in from reference TRBV19 and TRBJ1-5, reads DGGITQSPKYLFRKEGQNVTLSCEQNLNHDAMYWYRQDPGQGLRLIYYSQIVNDFQKGDIAEGYSVSREKKESFPLTVTSAQKNPTAFYLCASRGGGRESNQPQHFGDGTRLSIL.

The chain uses TRBV11-3 and TRBJ2-1; D is undetermined. The CDR3 length is 15 residues. V lost 5 bases and J 0 bases, leaving 11 bases between the germline ends. Looked up from germline, CDR1 is SGHNT and CDR2 is YENEEA. This chain's CDR3 is CASSPGSSSYNEQFF. CDR3 DNA: TGTGCCAGCAGCCCCGGGTCCAGCTCCTACAATGAGCAGTTCTTC.

The rearrangement joins TRBV6-5 to TRBJ2-2; D unclear. CDR1 is MNHEY, CDR2 SVGAGI, per germline. CDR3 length equals 12 residues. V was cut by 4 bases and J by 6 bases, with 6 bases left in between. Here the CDR3 reads CASSFSAGELFF. The CDR3 nucleotides are TGTGCCAGCAGTTTCAGCGCCGGGGAGCTGTTTTTT.

The rearrangement uses TRBV18 and TRBJ1-1; tentatively, D is TRBD1 (6 bases). The V gene lost 3 bases and the J gene lost 1 base, with 21 bases spanning the gap. The CDR3 sequence is 18 residues long. Germline-derived CDR1 and CDR2 are KGHSH and LQKENI. The CDR3 loop reads CASSPRVGGRTGNTEAFF. The DNA of the CDR3 is TGTGCCAGCTCACCTCGAGTGGGGGGGCGGACGGGGAACACTGAAGCTTTCTTT.

The V gene is TRBV2, the J gene TRBJ2-1, with D unclear. CDR1 and CDR2 from the germline V gene are SNHLY and FYNNEI. Trimming pared 6 bases from V and 8 bases from J, leaving 17 bases between. This CDR3 region has 14 residues. The CDR3 loop is CASRVRPQPDEQFF. The CDR3 DNA sequence: TGTGCCAGCAGGGTTCGGCCCCAGCCCGATGAGCAGTTCTTC. Using reference TRBV2 and TRBJ2-1 for the parts outside the CDR3, the full variable domain is EPEVTQTPSHQVTQMGQEVILRCVPISNHLYFYWYRQILGQKVEFLVSFYNNEISEKSEIFDDQFSVERPDGSNFTLKIRSTKLEDSAMYFCASRVRPQPDEQFFGPGTRLTVL.

CDR3 nucleotides: TGTGCCAGCAGTAGGGACACTGAAGCTTTCTTT. It yields the protein CASSRDTEAFF. The chain couples TRBV12-3 or TRBV12-4 to TRBJ1-1; no reliable D call. This CDR3 spans 11 amino acids. Trimming took 5 bases from V and 3 from J, leaving 4 bases between them.

This clone was counted only a few times. The chain joins TRBV5-4 to TRBJ1-2; 8 nucleotides align to TRBD1. Germline V lookup: CDR1 SGHNT, CDR2 YYREEE (reference sequence). Trimming removed 5 bases from V and 8 bases from J; junction bases left unmatched: 8. This CDR3 is 13 amino acids long. CDR3 DNA sequence: TGTGCCAGCAGTTTTGGACAGGGAGGCGGCTACACCTTC. Its translation: CASSFGQGGGYTF.

The chain couples TRBV20-1 to TRBJ2-1; maybe TRBD1 (5 bases). This CDR3 region has 11 residues. Trimming cost V 7 bases and J 7 bases, with 11 bases left between them. Germline V gene data show CDR1 as DFQATT and CDR2 as SNEGSKA (reference sequence). DNA of the CDR3: TGCAGTGTCAATAGGGGAAATGAGCAGTTCTTC. Its protein product is CSVNRGNEQFF.

The J gene is TRBJ2-1, the V gene TRBV9; TRBD2 aligns across 9 bases. V dropped 0 bases and J dropped 10; count of bases not matched to a gene: 5. CDR1 SGDLS and CDR2 YYNGEE come from the germline V gene. The CDR3 runs to 14 residues. The CDR3 here is CASSVGLAGIEQFF. The DNA of the CDR3 is TGTGCCAGCAGCGTAGGTCTAGCGGGGATAGAGCAGTTCTTC.

This sequence joins TRBV28 and TRBJ2-1; D ambiguous. This CDR3 comprises 15 residues. V dropped 5 bases and J dropped 1 base, with 12 bases sitting between them. CDR1 is MDHEN, CDR2 SYDVKM, per germline. The CDR3 here is CASSAPTDSYNEQFF. CDR3 nucleotides: TGTGCCAGCAGTGCCCCTACGGATTCCTACAATGAGCAGTTCTTC.

This chain links TRBV5-4 with TRBJ1-4; 7 nucleotides agree with TRBD1. Looked up from germline, CDR1 is SGHNT and CDR2 is YYREEE (reference sequence). This CDR3 contains 14 residues. The ends lost 5 bases at V and 1 base at J; junction bases unmatched: 2. The CDR3 DNA sequence: TGTGCCAGCAGTACAGGGGTAACTAATGAAAAACTGTTTTTT. Translation gives CASSTGVTNEKLFF.

This chain connects TRBV25-1 to TRBJ1-2; weak D call: TRBD1 (5 bases). Trimming cost V 1 base and J 4 bases, with 7 bases left between them. The CDR3 runs 13 residues. Germline values: CDR1 MGHDK, CDR2 SYGVNS. The CDR3 region is CASSESGGYGYTF. The CDR3 DNA reads TGTGCCAGCAGTGAATCGGGGGGCTATGGCTACACCTTC.

The CDR3 here is CASSPQGQDSGELFF. For the CDR3, the DNA is TGTGCCAGCAGCCCACAAGGACAGGACAGCGGGGAGCTGTTTTTT. The rearrangement links TRBV11-3 to TRBJ2-2; 7 bases are shared with TRBD1. Germline-derived CDR1 and CDR2 are SGHNT and YENEEA. V gave up 5 bases and J gave up 7 bases; unmatched junction bases: 10. The CDR3 contains 15 residues. Together with reference TRBV11-3 and TRBJ2-2, the CDR3 gives the full variable domain: EAGVVQSPRYKIIEKKQPVAFWCNPISGHNTLYWYLQNLGQGPELLIRYENEEAVDDSQLPKDRFSAERLKGVDSTLKIQPAELGDSAVYLCASSPQGQDSGELFFGEGSRLTVL.

This clone occurred a few times. The V and J genes are TRBV6-5 and TRBJ2-7, with TRBD2 identical over 12 bases. This CDR3 spans 15 amino acids. Losses at the gene ends were 4 bases for V and 4 bases for J; bases not matched to a gene: 5. Germline loops: CDR1 MNHEY, CDR2 SVGAGI. The CDR3 loop reads CASSSLTSGRYEQYF. As DNA, the CDR3 is TGTGCCAGCAGTTCCCTAACTAGCGGGAGGTACGAGCAGTACTTC.

Here the CDR3 reads CASSTGFVNSPLHF. The DNA of the CDR3 is TGTGCCAGTAGTACTGGGTTCGTCAATTCACCCCTCCACTTT. V is TRBV19 and J is TRBJ1-6; D remains unclear. V was cut by 4 bases and J by 7 bases, with 11 bases left in between. Per germline, CDR1 LNHDA and CDR2 SQIVND (reference sequence). The CDR3 loop spans 14 amino acids.

This clone was detected only a few times. This chain uses TRBV28 with TRBJ2-1; 7 bases map to TRBD1. V dropped 5 bases and J dropped 0; count of bases not matched to a gene: 13. The CDR3 is made up of 18 amino acids. In germline, CDR1 is MDHEN, CDR2 SYDVKM. The CDR3 loop reads CASSTTHRQGHSYNEQFF. For the CDR3, the DNA is TGTGCCAGCAGTACCACTCACCGACAGGGACACTCCTACAATGAGCAGTTCTTC.

The chain has TRBV6-5 and TRBJ2-2; the match to TRBD1 covers 7 bases. CDR1 and CDR2 (germline): MNHEY, SVGAGI. This CDR3 comprises 14 residues. V trimming: 6 bases; J trimming: 2 bases; junction bases outside the gene matches: 3. DNA of the CDR3: TGTGCCAGCAGGGACAGGTTTAACACCGGGGAGCTGTTTTTT. Residues: CASRDRFNTGELFF.

This sequence joins TRBV29-1 and TRBJ1-4; 7 bases match TRBD1. The CDR3 runs to 13 residues. V lost 1 base, J lost 8 bases, and 4 bases stayed unmatched. Germline V lookup: CDR1 SQVTM, CDR2 ANQGSEA. CDR3 sequence reads: CSVEAPDREKLFF. The CDR3 coding sequence is TGCAGCGTTGAAGCTCCGGACAGGGAAAAACTGTTTTTT. Full variable domain (rest looked up from reference TRBV29-1 and TRBJ1-4): SAVISQKPSRDICQRGTSLTIQCQVDSQVTMMFWYRQQPGQSLTLIATANQGSEATYESGFVIDKFPISRPNLTFSTLTVSNMSPEDSSIYLCSVEAPDREKLFFGSGTQLSVL.

The chain recombines TRBV18 with TRBJ2-1; either TRBD1 or TRBD2 may supply D (5 bases each). Trimming removed 6 bases at V and 0 bases at J, with 12 bases between. Per germline, CDR1 KGHSH and CDR2 LQKENI. The CDR3 runs to 15 residues. The CDR3 loop is CASSQGPFSYNEQFF. The CDR3 DNA reads TGTGCCAGCTCGCAGGGACCGTTCTCCTACAATGAGCAGTTCTTC.